A single sample gave rise to the 25 T cell receptor beta chains below, sequenced in a study of CD8+CD57+ T cells in acquired aplastic anemia. Both TCR beta VDJ combination and CDR3 sequence profiling were carried out. Genomic DNA was the template for this profiling. TCRdb reanalysed the reads using MiXCR and keeps one entry per CDR3 protein. There are 150,000 to 200,000 distinct CDR3 sequences in the sample; 55% to 70% occur only once, and about 45% lies in the top ten. The material sequenced was sorted CD4+, CD8+, or CD8+CD57+ T cells (not recorded which) from PBMCs. The receptors shown here come from a human donor with severe aplastic anemia or a healthy control (not recorded which).

This clonotype was detected ten times or more. The chain couples TRBV29-1 to TRBJ1-1; the D is unclear. Germline V gene data show CDR1 as SQVTM and CDR2 as ANQGSEA. Trimming removed 4 bases at V and 0 bases at J, with 9 bases between. This CDR3 has 13 residues. The CDR3 spells CSVVDGLNTEAFF. As DNA, the CDR3 is TGCAGCGTTGTTGACGGCCTGAACACTGAAGCTTTCTTT.

The chain carries TRBV2 and TRBJ2-1; D is possibly TRBD2 (5 bases). The V end was cut by 4 bases, the J end by 8 bases, with 9 bases between. Germline values: CDR1 SNHLY, CDR2 FYNNEI. The CDR3 covers 12 residues. As DNA, the CDR3 is TGTGCCAGCAGTGGGACTTCCCATGAGCAGTTCTTC. Amino acids: CASSGTSHEQFF. Together with reference TRBV2 and TRBJ2-1, the CDR3 gives the full variable domain: EPEVTQTPSHQVTQMGQEVILRCVPISNHLYFYWYRQILGQKVEFLVSFYNNEISEKSEIFDDQFSVERPDGSNFTLKIRSTKLEDSAMYFCASSGTSHEQFFGPGTRLTVL.

Comments on this clonotype: One junction end does not reproduce the germline sequence, and a read error may be involved. The chain has TRBV9 and TRBJ2-7, with D perhaps being TRBD1 or TRBD2 (6 bases each). The CDR3 is 18 amino acids. Germline-derived CDR1 and CDR2 are SGDLS and YYNGEE. The CDR3 is CASSVAFRQGRPSYERYF. CDR3 in DNA: TGTGCCAGCAGCGTAGCCTTCCGGCAGGGGAGGCCGTCCTACGAGCGGTACTTC.

This clonotype was seen a handful of times. V usage is TRBV10-3 and J usage is TRBJ2-1, with 12 nucleotides matching TRBD2. From germline, CDR1 is ENHRY and CDR2 SYGVKD. Trimming removed 9 bases from V and 3 bases from J; junction bases left unmatched: 9. This CDR3 region has 16 residues. CDR3 bases: TGTGCCATTCAGGGCACTAGCGGGGGGTTCTACAATGAGCAGTTCTTC. Amino acids: CAIQGTSGGFYNEQFF.

The chain is built from TRBV2 and TRBJ1-5; TRBD1 matches 7 bases. V shed 4 bases and J 7 bases; nucleotides not matched to a gene: 7. The length of the CDR3 is 14 residues. Germline loops: CDR1 SNHLY, CDR2 FYNNEI. CDR3 protein: CASSGTGERQPQHF. As DNA, the CDR3 is TGTGCCAGCAGTGGAACAGGGGAGCGGCAGCCCCAGCATTTT. The full variable domain, its missing parts supplied by reference TRBV2 and TRBJ1-5, is EPEVTQTPSHQVTQMGQEVILRCVPISNHLYFYWYRQILGQKVEFLVSFYNNEISEKSEIFDDQFSVERPDGSNFTLKIRSTKLEDSAMYFCASSGTGERQPQHFGDGTRLSIL.

This clonotype showed up just once. The V gene is TRBV19, the J gene TRBJ1-3; D is unclear. The CDR3 consists of 17 residues. The germline V gene encodes CDR1 LNHDA and CDR2 SQIVND (reference sequence). V lost 4 bases to trimming and J lost 4 bases, with 20 bases between them. The CDR3 nucleotides read TGTGCCAGTAGTACCGCCCCCGGGTGGAAGAGGGGAAACACCATATATTTT. It yields the protein CASSTAPGWKRGNTIYF.

This clonotype has a count of ten or more. The chain employs TRBV10-2 and TRBJ2-7; D gene uncertain. Germline CDR1 WSHSY, CDR2 SAAADI. The CDR3 spans 12 residues. Trimming took 5 bases from V and 4 from J, leaving 9 bases between them. This CDR3 reads CASSTHLYEQYF. As DNA, the CDR3 is TGCGCCAGCAGTACCCACCTTTACGAGCAGTACTTC.

Only one count was recorded for this clonotype. V gene TRBV18 combines with J gene TRBJ2-7; D unclear. The V end lost 2 bases, the J end lost 3 bases, and 14 bases lay between the germline ends. The CDR3 has 15 residues. CDR1 is KGHSH and CDR2 is LQKENI in the germline V gene. The CDR3 DNA is TGTGCCAGCTCACCATTTAGTGGCGTCAACTACGAGCAGTACTTC. It yields the protein CASSPFSGVNYEQYF. The variable domain in full, with the rest retrieved from reference TRBV18 and TRBJ2-7, is NAGVMQNPRHLVRRRGQEARLRCSPMKGHSHVYWYRQLPEEGLKFMVYLQKENIIDESGMPKERFSAEFPKEGPSILRIQQVVRGDSAAYFCASSPFSGVNYEQYFGPGTRLTVT.

The CDR3 DNA sequence: TGTGCCAGCAGCCCAAGGGACAGGCTACCGAACACTGAAGCTTTCTTT. Translation: CASSPRDRLPNTEAFF. The V gene is TRBV7-9, the J gene TRBJ1-1; 8 nucleotides line up with TRBD1. V shed 5 bases and J 1 base; nucleotides not matched to a gene: 9. CDR3 length: 16 amino acids. CDR1 and CDR2 (germline): SEHNR, FQNEAQ (reference sequence).

The rearrangement joins TRBV19 to TRBJ1-2, with unresolved D. The germline V gene encodes CDR1 LNHDA and CDR2 SQIVND (reference sequence). Trimming took 5 bases from V and 0 from J, leaving 16 bases between them. CDR3 size: 16 residues. This CDR3 reads CASSPWPGSSNYGYTF. The DNA for the CDR3 is TGTGCCAGTAGTCCCTGGCCGGGAAGTTCTAACTATGGCTACACCTTC.

This clonotype appeared many times. The chain combines TRBV7-9 with TRBJ1-2; 10 bases fit TRBD1. Unmatched junction bases numbered 11, after V lost 3 bases and J lost 7 bases. Germline V gene lookup returns CDR1 SEHNR and CDR2 FQNEAQ (reference sequence). CDR3 length equals 16 residues. In DNA form, the CDR3 reads TGTGCCAGCAGCTTCCTCGCTGACAGGGGGCATGGTGGCTACACCTTC. Protein product: CASSFLADRGHGGYTF.

The chain employs TRBV12-3 or TRBV12-4 and TRBJ2-7, with D perhaps TRBD1 or TRBD2 (7 bases each). The CDR3 sequence is 16 residues long. V dropped 4 bases and J dropped 2 bases, with 18 bases sitting between them. The CDR3 DNA reads TGTGCCAGCAGTTCCCGGGCCAGGGGGGGGGCCTACGAGCAGTACTTC. Protein: CASSSRARGGAYEQYF.

V usage is TRBV5-4 and J usage is TRBJ2-5; D may be TRBD1 (7 bases). Trimming removed 0 bases from V and 5 bases from J, with 14 bases in between. Germline lookup yields CDR1 SGHNT and CDR2 YYREEE (reference sequence). This CDR3 contains 15 residues. The CDR3 sequence: CASSLVVAGQETQYF. The CDR3 DNA is TGTGCCAGCAGCTTGGTCGTGGCGGGACAGGAGACCCAGTACTTC. The entire variable domain, with the rest obtained from reference TRBV5-4 and TRBJ2-5, is as follows: ETGVTQSPTHLIKTRGQQVTLRCSSQSGHNTVSWYQQALGQGPQFIFQYYREEENGRGNFPPRFSGLQFPNYSSELNVNALELDDSALYLCASSLVVAGQETQYFGPGTRLLVL.

The chain combines TRBV9 with TRBJ2-1; unclear D gene. The CDR3 is made up of 14 amino acids. Looked up from germline, CDR1 is SGDLS and CDR2 is YYNGEE. The V and J ends lost 2 bases and 5 bases respectively, with 11 bases between them. CDR3 residues: CASSVYDGNNEQFF. Here the CDR3 DNA reads TGTGCCAGCAGCGTCTACGACGGAAACAATGAGCAGTTCTTC.

The chain carries TRBV29-1 and TRBJ2-1; 10 bases fit TRBD1. The CDR3 length is 11 residues. Germline assignment: CDR1 SQVTM and CDR2 ANQGSEA. Trimming took 7 bases from V and 10 from J; bases not matched to a gene: 4. DNA for the CDR3: TGCAGCGCCGACAGGGGGCGCGAGCAGTTCTTC. This translates into CSADRGREQFF.

In this sample, this clonotype turned up a few times. The chain uses TRBV20-1 and TRBJ1-6; TRBD1 matches 9 bases. The CDR3 is made up of 14 amino acids. Trimming removed 3 bases from V and 7 bases from J; junction bases left unmatched: 4. Per the germline V gene, CDR1 is DFQATT and CDR2 is SNEGSKA (reference sequence). This CDR3 reads CSARRDRANSPLHF. CDR3 in DNA: TGCAGTGCTAGGAGGGACAGGGCCAATTCACCCCTCCACTTT.

Comment on this clonotype: One junction end does not reproduce the germline sequence, and a read error may be involved. The gene calls are TRBV9 and TRBJ2-1, with TRBD2 matching 10 bases. Looked up from germline, CDR1 is SGDLS and CDR2 is YYNGEE. There are 18 residues in the CDR3. The CDR3 sequence: CASSGGASGGSSYNEQFF. CDR3 sequence (DNA): TGTGCCAGCAGCGGAGGGGCTAGCGGGGGTAGCTCCTACAATGAACAGTTCTTC.

The CDR3 region has the DNA TGTGCCACCAACAGGGCGAATCAGCCCCAGCATTTT. This gives the protein CATNRANQPQHF. This sequence joins TRBV6-6 and TRBJ1-5, with a tentative D call TRBD1 (6 bases). Germline loops: CDR1 MNHNY, CDR2 SVGAGI (reference sequence). The CDR3 covers 12 residues. V lost 10 bases and J 4 bases, leaving 11 bases between the germline ends.

The chain recombines TRBV19 with TRBJ1-2, with 7 bases matching TRBD1. The CDR3 totals 11 residues. CDR1 is LNHDA and CDR2 is SQIVND in the germline V gene (reference sequence). The trim removed 6 bases at V and 6 bases at J, leaving 1 base unmatched. The CDR3 sequence is CASRQGDGYTF. Written as DNA, the CDR3 is TGTGCCAGTAGGCAGGGGGATGGCTACACCTTC. Looking up the rest from reference TRBV19 and TRBJ1-2 gives the full variable domain: DGGITQSPKYLFRKEGQNVTLSCEQNLNHDAMYWYRQDPGQGLRLIYYSQIVNDFQKGDIAEGYSVSREKKESFPLTVTSAQKNPTAFYLCASRQGDGYTFGSGTRLTVV.

This chain connects TRBV3-1 to TRBJ2-3; D might be TRBD2 (6 bases). The CDR3 runs to 17 residues. From germline, CDR1 is LGHDT and CDR2 YNNKEL (reference sequence). The V end lost 4 bases, the J end lost 1 base, and 18 bases lay between the germline ends. CDR3 bases: TGTGCCAGCAGCCCCCTACCCGGGAGCGATGGCACAGATACGCAGTATTTT. Residues: CASSPLPGSDGTDTQYF.

The CDR3 region is CSARDLWTAIQETQYF. In DNA, the CDR3 is TGCAGTGCTAGAGATCTCTGGACAGCAATTCAAGAGACCCAGTACTTC. The chain has TRBV20-1 and TRBJ2-5; TRBD1 is a possible D gene (6 bases). The CDR3 runs to 16 residues. CDR1 is DFQATT and CDR2 is SNEGSKA in the germline V gene (reference sequence). With 0 bases removed from V and 2 bases from J, the gap between germline ends came to 16 bases.

The V call is TRBV7-9, the J call TRBJ2-1; the D is unclear. This CDR3 comprises 11 residues. The germline CDR1 and CDR2 sequences are SEHNR and FQNEAQ (reference sequence). V was shortened by 5 bases and J by 12 bases, with 11 bases between the two germline ends. CDR3 in amino acids: CASSITIGQFF. For the CDR3, the DNA is TGTGCCAGCAGCATAACAATCGGGCAGTTCTTC.

The V and J genes are TRBV29-1 and TRBJ1-2; 8 bases map to TRBD1. Germline trimming cut 4 bases from V and 8 bases from J; bases unmatched to any gene: 3. Germline assignment: CDR1 SQVTM and CDR2 ANQGSEA. CDR3 length: 11 residues. The CDR3 sequence is CSVGTGQGYTF. DNA for the CDR3: TGCAGCGTTGGGACAGGGCAGGGCTACACCTTC.

The CDR3 region has the DNA TGTGCCATCAGTGACCACGCCGCCAGGGCCAGCAATCAGCCCCAGCATTTT. Translating it yields CAISDHAARASNQPQHF. The rearrangement uses TRBV10-3 and TRBJ1-5; D is possibly TRBD1 (5 bases). From germline, CDR1 is ENHRY and CDR2 SYGVKD. V was shortened by 3 bases and J by 1 base, with 16 bases between the two germline ends. The CDR3 sequence is 17 residues long.

This clonotype appeared a few times. The rearrangement links TRBV24-1 to TRBJ2-2, with TRBD2 identical over 9 bases. The CDR3 runs to 18 residues. V shed 10 bases, J shed 5 bases, and the junction held 19 bases outside the gene matches. CDR1 is KGHDR and CDR2 is SFDVKD in the germline V gene. CDR3 residues: CATEILGNSGSGTGELFF. In nucleotides, the CDR3 is TGTGCCACGGAAATCCTGGGGAATAGCGGGAGCGGGACCGGGGAGCTGTTTTTT.